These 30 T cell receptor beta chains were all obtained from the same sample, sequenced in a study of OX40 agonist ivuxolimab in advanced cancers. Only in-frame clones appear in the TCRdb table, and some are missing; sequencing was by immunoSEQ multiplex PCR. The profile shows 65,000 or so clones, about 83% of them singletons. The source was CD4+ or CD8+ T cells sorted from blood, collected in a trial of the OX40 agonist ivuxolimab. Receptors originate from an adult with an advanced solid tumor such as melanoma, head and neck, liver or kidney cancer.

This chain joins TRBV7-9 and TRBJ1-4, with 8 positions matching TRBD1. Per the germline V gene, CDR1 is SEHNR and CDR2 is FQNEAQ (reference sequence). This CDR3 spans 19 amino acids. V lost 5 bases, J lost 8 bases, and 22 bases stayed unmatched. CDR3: CASSTPAGRTGFTGEKLFF. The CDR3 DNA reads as TGTGCCAGCAGCACCCCGGCCGGAAGGACAGGGTTCACGGGGGAAAAACTGTTTTTT.

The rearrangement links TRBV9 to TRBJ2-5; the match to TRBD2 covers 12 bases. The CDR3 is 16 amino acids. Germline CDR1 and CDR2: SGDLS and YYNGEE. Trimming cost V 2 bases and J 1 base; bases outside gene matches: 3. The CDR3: CASSVGTSGLQETQYF. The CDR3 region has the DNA TGTGCCAGCAGCGTCGGGACTAGCGGGCTCCAAGAGACCCAGTACTTC.

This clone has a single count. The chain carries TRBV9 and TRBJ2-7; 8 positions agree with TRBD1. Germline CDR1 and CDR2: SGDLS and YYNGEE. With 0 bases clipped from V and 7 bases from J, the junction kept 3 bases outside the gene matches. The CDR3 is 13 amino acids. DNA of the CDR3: TGTGCCAGCAGCGTAGGGGGACAGGTGGAGCAGTACTTC. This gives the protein CASSVGGQVEQYF.

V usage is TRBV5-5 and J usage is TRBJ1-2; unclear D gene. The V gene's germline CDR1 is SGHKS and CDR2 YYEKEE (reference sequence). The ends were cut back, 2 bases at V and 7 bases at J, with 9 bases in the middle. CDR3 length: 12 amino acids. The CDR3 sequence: CASSFGETGYTF. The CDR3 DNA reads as TGTGCCAGCAGCTTCGGAGAGACTGGCTACACCTTC. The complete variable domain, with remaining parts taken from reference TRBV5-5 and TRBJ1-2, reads DAGVTQSPTHLIKTRGQQVTLRCSPISGHKSVSWYQQVLGQGPQFIFQYYEKEERGRGNFPDRFSARQFPNYSSELNVNALLLGDSALYLCASSFGETGYTFGSGTRLTVV.

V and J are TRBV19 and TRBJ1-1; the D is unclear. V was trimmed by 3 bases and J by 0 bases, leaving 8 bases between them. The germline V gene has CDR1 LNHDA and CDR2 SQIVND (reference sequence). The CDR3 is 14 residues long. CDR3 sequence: CASSIGRLNTEAFF. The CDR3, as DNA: TGTGCCAGTAGTATCGGGCGGCTGAACACTGAAGCTTTCTTT.

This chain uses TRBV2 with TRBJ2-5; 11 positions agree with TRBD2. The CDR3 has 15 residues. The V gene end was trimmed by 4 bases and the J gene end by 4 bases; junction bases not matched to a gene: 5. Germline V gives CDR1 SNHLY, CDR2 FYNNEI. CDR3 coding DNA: TGTGCCAGCAGTGGGACTAGCGGGTTGCTAGAGACCCAGTACTTC. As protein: CASSGTSGLLETQYF. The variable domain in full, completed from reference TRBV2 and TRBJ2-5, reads EPEVTQTPSHQVTQMGQEVILRCVPISNHLYFYWYRQILGQKVEFLVSFYNNEISEKSEIFDDQFSVERPDGSNFTLKIRSTKLEDSAMYFCASSGTSGLLETQYFGPGTRLLVL.

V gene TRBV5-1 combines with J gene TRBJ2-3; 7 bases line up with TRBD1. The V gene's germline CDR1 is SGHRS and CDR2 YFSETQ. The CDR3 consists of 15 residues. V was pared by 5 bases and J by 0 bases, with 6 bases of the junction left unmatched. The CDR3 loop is CASRLTGQSTDTQYF. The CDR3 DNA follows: TGCGCCAGCAGGCTAACGGGACAGAGCACAGATACGCAGTATTTT.

The CDR3, as DNA: TGCGCCAGCAGCCCAGGCAGAGGAGGGAGATACAATGAGCAGTTCTTC. Its translation: CASSPGRGGRYNEQFF. The rearrangement uses TRBV4-1 and TRBJ2-1; D possibly corresponds to TRBD2 (6 bases). From germline, CDR1 is MGHRA and CDR2 YSYEKL. V lost 4 bases to trimming and J lost 4 bases, with 17 bases between them. CDR3 length: 16 residues.

In DNA form, the CDR3 reads TGTGCCAGCAGCGCGTACAGGGGGCGCACCGGGGAGCTGTTTTTT. Its translation: CASSAYRGRTGELFF. The V and J genes are TRBV7-8 and TRBJ2-2; 9 bases are a match to TRBD1. V shed 5 bases and J 4 bases; nucleotides not matched to a gene: 5. CDR1 is SGHVS and CDR2 is FQNEAQ in the germline V gene. The length of the CDR3 is 15 residues.

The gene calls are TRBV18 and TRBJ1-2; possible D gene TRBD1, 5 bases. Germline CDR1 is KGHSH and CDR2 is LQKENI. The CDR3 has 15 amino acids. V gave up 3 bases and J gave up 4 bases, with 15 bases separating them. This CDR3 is CASSPQEAGRYGYTF. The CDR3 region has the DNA TGTGCCAGCTCACCCCAAGAGGCAGGGCGCTATGGCTACACCTTC.

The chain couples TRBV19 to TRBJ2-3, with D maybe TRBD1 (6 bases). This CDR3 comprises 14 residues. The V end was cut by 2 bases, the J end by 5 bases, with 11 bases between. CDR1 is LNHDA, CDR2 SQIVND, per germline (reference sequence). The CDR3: CASSISQGKDTQYF. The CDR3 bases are TGTGCCAGTAGTATAAGCCAGGGGAAAGATACGCAGTATTTT. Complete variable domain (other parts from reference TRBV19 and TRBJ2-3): DGGITQSPKYLFRKEGQNVTLSCEQNLNHDAMYWYRQDPGQGLRLIYYSQIVNDFQKGDIAEGYSVSREKKESFPLTVTSAQKNPTAFYLCASSISQGKDTQYFGPGTRLTVL.

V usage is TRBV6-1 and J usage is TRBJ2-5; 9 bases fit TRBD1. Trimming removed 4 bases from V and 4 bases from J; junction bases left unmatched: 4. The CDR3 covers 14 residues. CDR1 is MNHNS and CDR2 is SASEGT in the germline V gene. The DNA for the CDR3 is TGTGCCAGCAGTGGACAGGGGGGGCGAGAGACCCAGTACTTC. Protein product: CASSGQGGRETQYF.

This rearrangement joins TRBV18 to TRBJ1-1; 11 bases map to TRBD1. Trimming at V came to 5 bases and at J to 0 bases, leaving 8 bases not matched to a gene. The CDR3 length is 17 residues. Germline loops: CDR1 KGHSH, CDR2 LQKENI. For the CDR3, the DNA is TGTGCCAGCTCAGCGGGACAGGGGGTTCTCATGAACACTGAAGCTTTCTTT. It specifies CASSAGQGVLMNTEAFF. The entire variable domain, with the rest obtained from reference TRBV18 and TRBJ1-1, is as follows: NAGVMQNPRHLVRRRGQEARLRCSPMKGHSHVYWYRQLPEEGLKFMVYLQKENIIDESGMPKERFSAEFPKEGPSILRIQQVVRGDSAAYFCASSAGQGVLMNTEAFFGQGTRLTVV.

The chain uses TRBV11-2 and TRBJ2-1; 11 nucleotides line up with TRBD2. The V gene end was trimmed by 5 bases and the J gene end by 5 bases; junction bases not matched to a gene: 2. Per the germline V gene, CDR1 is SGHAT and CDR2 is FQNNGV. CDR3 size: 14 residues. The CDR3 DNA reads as TGTGCCAGCAGCCCGGGACTAGCGGACAATGAGCAGTTCTTC. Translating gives CASSPGLADNEQFF.

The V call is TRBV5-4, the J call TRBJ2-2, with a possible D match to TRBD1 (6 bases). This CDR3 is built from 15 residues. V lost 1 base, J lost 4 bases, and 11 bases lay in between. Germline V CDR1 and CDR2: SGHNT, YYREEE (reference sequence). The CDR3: CASSLYQGPTGELFF. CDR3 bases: TGTGCCAGCAGCTTGTATCAGGGGCCCACCGGGGAGCTGTTTTTT.

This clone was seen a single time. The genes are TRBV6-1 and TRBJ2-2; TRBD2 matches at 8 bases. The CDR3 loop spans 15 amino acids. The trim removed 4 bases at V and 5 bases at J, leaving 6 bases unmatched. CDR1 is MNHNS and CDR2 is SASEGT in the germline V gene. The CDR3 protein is CASSVTGGFTGELFF. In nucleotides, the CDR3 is TGTGCCAGCAGTGTTACGGGGGGGTTTACCGGGGAGCTGTTTTTT.

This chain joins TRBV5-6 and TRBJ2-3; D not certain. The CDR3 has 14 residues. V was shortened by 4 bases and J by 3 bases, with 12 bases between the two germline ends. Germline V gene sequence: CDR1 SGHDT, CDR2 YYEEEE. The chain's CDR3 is CASSLGSATDTQYF. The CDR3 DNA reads TGTGCCAGCAGCCTGGGTAGTGCGACAGATACGCAGTATTTT.

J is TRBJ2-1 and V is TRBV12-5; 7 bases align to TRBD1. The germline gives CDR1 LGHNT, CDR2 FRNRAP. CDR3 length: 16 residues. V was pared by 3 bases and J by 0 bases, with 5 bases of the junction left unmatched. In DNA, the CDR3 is TGTGCTAGTGGTTTAGGGGGCAGATCCTCCTACAATGAGCAGTTCTTC. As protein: CASGLGGRSSYNEQFF.

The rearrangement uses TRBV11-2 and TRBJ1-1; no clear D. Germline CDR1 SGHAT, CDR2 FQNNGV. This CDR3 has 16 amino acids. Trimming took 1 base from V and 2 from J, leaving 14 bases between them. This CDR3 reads CASSLGRAKANTEAFF. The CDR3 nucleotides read TGTGCCAGCAGCTTAGGACGGGCTAAAGCTAACACTGAAGCTTTCTTT.

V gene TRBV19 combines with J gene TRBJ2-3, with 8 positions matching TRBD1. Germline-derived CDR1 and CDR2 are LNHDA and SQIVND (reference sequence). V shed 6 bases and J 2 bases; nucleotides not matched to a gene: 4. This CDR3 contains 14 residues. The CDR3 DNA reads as TGTGCCAGTAGAAGGACAGGGTCCACAGATACGCAGTATTTT. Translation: CASRRTGSTDTQYF.

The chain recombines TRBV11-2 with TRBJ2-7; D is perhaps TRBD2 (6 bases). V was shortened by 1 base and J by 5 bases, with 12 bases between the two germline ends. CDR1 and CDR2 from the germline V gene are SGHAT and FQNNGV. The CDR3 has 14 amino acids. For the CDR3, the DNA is TGTGCCAGCAGCTTAGGTGGGGGGAAGGACGAGCAGTACTTC. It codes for CASSLGGGKDEQYF.

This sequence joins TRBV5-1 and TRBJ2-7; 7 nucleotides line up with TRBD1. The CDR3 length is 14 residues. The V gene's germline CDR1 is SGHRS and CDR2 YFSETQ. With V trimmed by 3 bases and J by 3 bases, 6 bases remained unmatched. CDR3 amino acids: CASSSSGTDYEQYF. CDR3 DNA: TGCGCCAGCAGCTCTTCCGGGACAGACTACGAGCAGTACTTC. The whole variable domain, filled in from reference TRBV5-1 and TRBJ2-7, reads KAGVTQTPRYLIKTRGQQVTLSCSPISGHRSVSWYQQTPGQGLQFLFEYFSETQRNKGNFPGRFSGRQFSNSRSEMNVSTLELGDSALYLCASSSSGTDYEQYFGPGTRLTVT.

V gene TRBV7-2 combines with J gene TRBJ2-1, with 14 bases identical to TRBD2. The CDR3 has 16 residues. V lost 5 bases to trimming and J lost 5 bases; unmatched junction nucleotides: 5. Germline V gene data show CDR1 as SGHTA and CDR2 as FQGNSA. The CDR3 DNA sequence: TGTGCCAGCAGCCTACGACTAGCGGGGGGGGACAATGAGCAGTTCTTC. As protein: CASSLRLAGGDNEQFF.

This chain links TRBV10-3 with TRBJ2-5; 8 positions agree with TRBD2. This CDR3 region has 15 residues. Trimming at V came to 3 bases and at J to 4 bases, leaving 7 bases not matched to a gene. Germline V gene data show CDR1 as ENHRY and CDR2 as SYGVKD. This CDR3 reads CAISEAGVGLETQYF. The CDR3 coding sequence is TGTGCCATCAGTGAAGCGGGAGTGGGCTTAGAGACCCAGTACTTC.

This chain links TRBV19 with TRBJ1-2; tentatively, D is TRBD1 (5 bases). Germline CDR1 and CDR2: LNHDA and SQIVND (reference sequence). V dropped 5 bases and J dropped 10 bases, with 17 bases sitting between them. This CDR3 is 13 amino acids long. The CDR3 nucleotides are TGTGCCAGTAGTTCACAATCGGGACTCTCCTACACCTTC. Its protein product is CASSSQSGLSYTF. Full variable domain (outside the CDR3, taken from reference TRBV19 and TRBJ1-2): DGGITQSPKYLFRKEGQNVTLSCEQNLNHDAMYWYRQDPGQGLRLIYYSQIVNDFQKGDIAEGYSVSREKKESFPLTVTSAQKNPTAFYLCASSSQSGLSYTFGSGTRLTVV.

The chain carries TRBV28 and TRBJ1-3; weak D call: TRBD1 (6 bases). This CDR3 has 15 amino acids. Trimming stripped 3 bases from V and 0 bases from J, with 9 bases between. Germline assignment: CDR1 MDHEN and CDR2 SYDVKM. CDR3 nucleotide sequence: TGTGCCAGCAGTTTCTACAGGGACTCTGGAAACACCATATATTTT. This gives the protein CASSFYRDSGNTIYF.

The CDR3 sequence: CAIRAGTGADEQFF. CDR3 sequence (DNA): TGTGCCATCAGAGCCGGTACAGGGGCTGATGAGCAGTTCTTC. The rearrangement joins TRBV10-3 to TRBJ2-1; the match to TRBD1 covers 7 bases. Trimming at V came to 6 bases and at J to 8 bases, leaving 10 bases not matched to a gene. The CDR3 contains 14 residues. Per the germline V gene, CDR1 is ENHRY and CDR2 is SYGVKD.

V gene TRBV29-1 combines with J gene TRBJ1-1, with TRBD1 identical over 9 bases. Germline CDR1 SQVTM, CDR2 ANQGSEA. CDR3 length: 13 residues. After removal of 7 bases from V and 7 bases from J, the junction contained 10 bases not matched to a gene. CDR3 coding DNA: TGCAGCGCTTCACAGGGGGCCGGCTTTGAAGCTTTCTTT. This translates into CSASQGAGFEAFF.

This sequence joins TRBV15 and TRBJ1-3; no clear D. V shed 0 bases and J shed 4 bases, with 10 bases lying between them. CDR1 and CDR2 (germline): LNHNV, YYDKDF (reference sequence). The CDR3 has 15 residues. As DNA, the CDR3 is TGTGCCACCAGCAGAGATTTCGGGGTAGGAAACACCATATATTTT. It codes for CATSRDFGVGNTIYF.

The CDR3 protein is CAISSSQGSYGYTF. The DNA of the CDR3 is TGTGCCATCAGTTCCTCCCAGGGCAGCTATGGCTACACCTTC. The chain couples TRBV10-3 to TRBJ1-2; tentative D call: TRBD1 (5 bases). The germline gives CDR1 ENHRY, CDR2 SYGVKD. This CDR3 has 14 residues. With 5 bases removed from V and 4 bases from J, the gap between germline ends came to 14 bases.